This passage covers 24 T cell receptor beta chains from one sample sequenced in a study of T-cell reconstitution after alpha-beta-depleted transplantation in children. Unique molecular identifiers were used to barcode this TCRbeta library. TCRdb reprocessed the PCR reads with MiXCR, giving one entry per CDR3 protein. In the table there are 700,000 to 950,000 distinct CDR3 sequences, less than 20% of which are singletons. The sequencing used PBMCs, mostly from graft donor cells, collected 360 days after TCRalphabeta/CD19-depleted stem cell transplant. These receptors came from a male patient aged 10 to 17 who had a stem cell transplant for acute lymphoblastic leukemia, so the T cells may come from the graft donor.

The table lists this clonotype with many counts. V usage is TRBV29-1 and J usage is TRBJ2-1; D call uncertain. Germline CDR1 is SQVTM and CDR2 is ANQGSEA. Deletions cut 7 bases from V and 8 bases from J, with 15 bases between. The CDR3 length is 12 residues. The CDR3 protein is CSADRSRDEQFF. The CDR3 DNA reads TGCAGCGCCGACCGATCACGGGATGAGCAGTTCTTC.

This clonotype was counted ten times or more. The rearrangement joins TRBV7-2 to TRBJ2-2; 7 bases match TRBD1. Germline V gene sequence: CDR1 SGHTA, CDR2 FQGNSA. The CDR3 is 15 amino acids. Unmatched junction bases numbered 6, after V lost 6 bases and J lost 2 bases. The CDR3 here is CASRPGTENTGELFF. The CDR3 DNA follows: TGTGCCAGCAGACCCGGGACAGAAAACACCGGGGAGCTGTTTTTT.

This clonotype has at least ten counts. The chain links TRBV30 to TRBJ2-7; 9 nucleotides match TRBD1. CDR1 and CDR2 (germline): GTSNPN, SVGIG (reference sequence). Trimming cost V 6 bases and J 5 bases; bases outside gene matches: 5. The CDR3 spans 12 residues. The CDR3 DNA follows: TGTGCCTGCCCGGGACAGGGCGACGAGCAGTACTTC. Encoded protein: CACPGQGDEQYF.

The chain links TRBV5-1 to TRBJ1-1; D gene uncertain. This CDR3 has 18 residues. Germline V gene data show CDR1 as SGHRS and CDR2 as YFSETQ. V dropped 2 bases and J dropped 5 bases, with 25 bases sitting between them. CDR3 nucleotides: TGCGCCAGCAGCTTTACCGTTGGCGTTAGTGCGGGATCGACTGAAGCTTTCTTT. It encodes CASSFTVGVSAGSTEAFF. Full variable domain (missing parts from reference TRBV5-1 and TRBJ1-1): KAGVTQTPRYLIKTRGQQVTLSCSPISGHRSVSWYQQTPGQGLQFLFEYFSETQRNKGNFPGRFSGRQFSNSRSEMNVSTLELGDSALYLCASSFTVGVSAGSTEAFFGQGTRLTVV.

In regard to this clonotype: The junction differs from germline at one of its ends, possibly a read error. The gene calls are TRBV20-1 and TRBJ1-2; the D gene is possibly TRBD1 (5 bases). From germline, CDR1 is DFQATT and CDR2 SNEGSKA (reference sequence). The CDR3 contains 13 residues. The DNA of the CDR3 is TGCAGTGCTAGAGTACAACAGGCTCATGGCTACATCTTC. Its protein product is CSARVQQAHGYIF.

Only a few counts were recorded for this clonotype. This sequence joins TRBV27 and TRBJ2-3, with D unresolved. The germline V gene has CDR1 MNHEY and CDR2 SMNVEV (reference sequence). V lost 5 bases and J 8 bases, leaving 11 bases between the germline ends. The CDR3 extends over 12 amino acids. The DNA for the CDR3 is TGTGCCAGCAGTCCCGCCGGAGTTACGCAGTATTTT. Encoded protein: CASSPAGVTQYF.

The rearrangement uses TRBV4-2 and TRBJ2-1; maybe TRBD2 (5 bases). Trimming took 2 bases from V and 8 from J, leaving 7 bases between them. CDR3 length equals 12 residues. In germline, CDR1 is LGHNA, CDR2 YNFKEQ. The CDR3 DNA sequence: TGTGCCAGCAGCCAACCCGGGGATGAGCAGTTCTTC. It codes for CASSQPGDEQFF.

This clonotype was counted a few times. The chain joins TRBV12-3 or TRBV12-4 to TRBJ2-6; 9 bases line up with TRBD1. With 3 bases clipped from V and 0 bases from J, the junction kept 15 bases outside the gene matches. The CDR3 is 21 amino acids. CDR3 residues: CASSFRVLGQGPLSGANVLTF. The CDR3 DNA reads as TGTGCCAGCAGTTTTCGTGTTCTGGGACAGGGACCCCTCTCTGGGGCCAACGTCCTGACTTTC.

This clonotype has a handful of counts. The chain combines TRBV7-2 with TRBJ2-3; TRBD1 agrees at 7 bases. V shed 5 bases, J shed 7 bases, and the junction held 15 bases outside the gene matches. There are 16 residues in the CDR3. Germline V gives CDR1 SGHTA, CDR2 FQGNSA. The CDR3 sequence: CASSGHGTPRGNTQYF. In nucleotides, the CDR3 is TGTGCCAGCAGCGGACACGGGACCCCCAGGGGGAATACGCAGTATTTT.

As for this clonotype: The germline gene is not matched at one end of the junction; a read error may be the cause. The J gene is TRBJ1-5, the V gene TRBV23-1; no definite D call. TRBV23-1 is designated an ORF whose function remains uncertain. This CDR3 has 14 residues. The CDR3 here is CASSQSSSNQPQHF. In DNA, the CDR3 is TGCGCCAGCAGCCAATCGTCGAGCAATCAGCCCCAGCATTTT.

The V gene is TRBV10-3, the J gene TRBJ2-7, with D maybe TRBD2 (6 bases). The CDR3 covers 14 residues. V lost 8 bases to trimming and J lost 2 bases, with 16 bases between them. The germline gives CDR1 ENHRY, CDR2 SYGVKD. In DNA form, the CDR3 reads TGTGCCATCGGTGGTGGGAGGCCCCCCTACGAGCAGTACTTC. Its protein is CAIGGGRPPYEQYF.

The chain has TRBV12-3 or TRBV12-4 and TRBJ2-5, with 8 bases fitting TRBD1. The V gene end was trimmed by 4 bases and the J gene end by 9 bases; junction bases not matched to a gene: 10. This CDR3 is built from 14 residues. The CDR3 region is CASSSGTGLVAQYF. CDR3 DNA sequence: TGTGCCAGCAGTTCCGGGACAGGCTTAGTGGCCCAGTACTTC.

The table lists this clonotype with a few counts. The chain couples TRBV12-3 or TRBV12-4 to TRBJ2-4; 10 positions match TRBD2. V was pared by 6 bases and J by 6 bases, with 11 bases of the junction left unmatched. CDR3 size: 16 residues. CDR3 nucleotide sequence: TGTGCCAGCAGACTTGTAGCGGGAGGTTTAGGAAACATTCAGTACTTC. This sequence encodes CASRLVAGGLGNIQYF.

At least ten counts were recorded for this clonotype. The chain joins TRBV4-1 to TRBJ2-2; 12 positions match TRBD2. V lost 1 base, J lost 2 bases, and 8 bases stayed unmatched. CDR3 length: 19 amino acids. Germline CDR1 and CDR2: MGHRA and YSYEKL. The CDR3 loop is CASSQVPSGRARNTGELFF. The DNA of the CDR3 is TGCGCCAGCAGCCAAGTTCCTAGCGGGAGGGCCAGAAACACCGGGGAGCTGTTTTTT.

This clonotype came up a few times. The chain recombines TRBV20-1 with TRBJ1-5; 7 bases match TRBD1. The CDR3 extends over 15 amino acids. Unmatched junction bases numbered 6, after V lost 2 bases and J lost 2 bases. Germline V lookup: CDR1 DFQATT, CDR2 SNEGSKA (reference sequence). In DNA, the CDR3 is TGCAGTGCTAGAAACAGGGGCTGGGGCAATCAGCCCCAGCATTTT. Translating it yields CSARNRGWGNQPQHF.

Only a few counts were recorded for this clonotype. This chain links TRBV24-1 with TRBJ2-2; TRBD1 aligns across 7 bases. Trimming cost V 2 bases and J 6 bases; bases outside gene matches: 11. CDR1 is KGHDR, CDR2 SFDVKD, per germline. The CDR3 runs 17 residues. CDR3: CATSDWGLTGKPGELFF. The CDR3 DNA follows: TGTGCCACCAGTGATTGGGGGCTGACAGGGAAGCCCGGGGAGCTGTTTTTT.

J is TRBJ2-3 and V is TRBV5-1; 10 nucleotides match TRBD2. The CDR3 sequence is 15 residues long. V trimming: 1 base; J trimming: 6 bases; junction bases outside the gene matches: 5. The V gene's germline CDR1 is SGHRS and CDR2 YFSETQ. The DNA of the CDR3 is TGCGCCAGCAGCTTGAGGCTAGCGGGAGTGGATACGCAGTATTTT. Translated, it gives CASSLRLAGVDTQYF.

This rearrangement joins TRBV11-1 to TRBJ2-1, with D perhaps TRBD2 (7 bases). This CDR3 has 20 amino acids. Germline lookup yields CDR1 SGHAT and CDR2 FQDESV (reference sequence). V lost 5 bases and J lost 2, with 28 bases in between. The CDR3 region is CASSPPLGGPLWGTYNEQFF. The CDR3 DNA is TGTGCCAGCAGCCCTCCGTTGGGGGGGCCCTTGTGGGGAACCTACAATGAGCAGTTCTTC.

The gene calls are TRBV5-1 and TRBJ2-7, with 10 bases that match TRBD2. Germline CDR1 and CDR2: SGHRS and YFSETQ. Germline trimming cut 4 bases from V and 0 bases from J; bases unmatched to any gene: 7. The CDR3 length is 16 residues. The chain's CDR3 is CASSDLAGASSYEQYF. In nucleotides, the CDR3 is TGCGCCAGCAGCGACCTAGCGGGAGCTTCCTCCTACGAGCAGTACTTC.

This chain connects TRBV7-8 to TRBJ1-5; 7 bases align to TRBD1. Germline V gives CDR1 SGHVS, CDR2 FQNEAQ. V was clipped by 4 bases and J by 7 bases; unmatched bases: 7. The CDR3 loop spans 14 amino acids. DNA for the CDR3: TGTGCCAGCAGCTATTACAGGGGAGAACAGCCCCAGCATTTT. Its translation is CASSYYRGEQPQHF.

This clonotype was found a few times. V gene TRBV7-9 combines with J gene TRBJ2-3; 11 bases are shared with TRBD2. There are 15 residues in the CDR3. Looked up from germline, CDR1 is SEHNR and CDR2 is FQNEAQ (reference sequence). Trimming removed 4 bases from V and 5 bases from J; junction bases left unmatched: 5. The CDR3 region is CASSWTSGPEDTQYF. The CDR3 nucleotides are TGTGCCAGCAGCTGGACTAGCGGGCCAGAAGATACGCAGTATTTT.

This clonotype occurred a few times. V usage is TRBV3-1 and J usage is TRBJ2-1; 15 bases agree with TRBD2. Trimming cost V 2 bases and J 7 bases; bases outside gene matches: 9. Germline V lookup: CDR1 LGHDT, CDR2 YNNKEL (reference sequence). The CDR3 contains 18 residues. For the CDR3, the DNA is TGTGCCAGCAGCCAACCGGGACTAGCGGGAGGCTTTGTGAATGAGCAGTTCTTC. It codes for CASSQPGLAGGFVNEQFF.

The chain carries TRBV28 and TRBJ2-5; the D gene is possibly TRBD1 (6 bases). CDR3 length: 15 amino acids. Per germline, CDR1 MDHEN and CDR2 SYDVKM. The V end lost 5 bases, the J end lost 0 bases, and 13 bases lay between the germline ends. CDR3 protein: CASSRPRGYQETQYF. The DNA for the CDR3 is TGTGCCAGCAGTCGCCCCAGGGGCTACCAAGAGACCCAGTACTTC.

The chain combines TRBV6-7 with TRBJ2-2; either TRBD1 or TRBD2 may supply D (6 bases each). Being an ORF, TRBV6-7 has a function that is uncertain. The CDR3 is made up of 17 amino acids. V lost 5 bases and J lost 5, with 21 bases in between. CDR3 region: CASSGHGWGARTGELFF. The CDR3 region has the DNA TGTGCCAGCAGTGGGCACGGGTGGGGGGCTCGGACCGGGGAGCTGTTTTTT.